The T cell receptor beta chain under discussion was sequenced for a study of blood T cell repertoires in COVID-19. Study background: The origin of the acute and convalescent COVID-19 samples was the United States, Italy and Spain. The analysed material was cDNA or gDNA that came from T cells, B-cell-depleted T cells, or PBMCs.

Trimming at V came to 9 bases and at J to 7 bases, leaving 9 bases not matched to a gene. The CDR3 contains 13 residues. Per germline, CDR1 MNHEY and CDR2 SVGAGI. Under the authors' procedure: From reference gene primer amplification, estimates of nucleated cell counts were derived. The method was immunoSEQ multiplex PCR; TCRdb's version includes in-frame clones alone and lacks a portion of them. From that table come the V and J calls and clone size; the DNA was used to work out D and trimming. The table records about 160,000 clones, over 80% of them present only once. The chain employs TRBV6-5 and TRBJ1-5, with 7 nucleotides matching TRBD1. This clonotype was sampled from a woman aged 45-65 years with acute or convalescent COVID-19. The source material was peripheral blood. This CDR3 reads CASREGANQPQHF. The CDR3 nucleotides are TGTGCCAGTAGAGAGGGGGCAAACCAGCCCCAGCATTTT.